The 21 T cell receptor beta chains below all came from one sample that was sequenced in a study of T cell repertoires in cytomegalovirus infection. From the reads, TCRdb called clonotypes with MiXCR, one entry per CDR3 protein. Among 250,000 to 350,000 distinct CDR3 sequences listed, under 30% were seen once. Sequenced: PBMCs. Source of these receptors: a human donor in good health (CMV status not recorded). Some clones in this sample may be carry-over from other donors' samples.

This clonotype was counted at least ten times. The CDR3 is CASSLKTGRVEAFF. CDR3 in DNA: TGTGCCAGCAGCCTAAAAACGGGCAGGGTAGAAGCTTTCTTT. The V gene is TRBV7-2, the J gene TRBJ1-1; tentative D call: TRBD1 (5 bases). Trimming removed 5 bases from V and 8 bases from J, with 18 bases in between. The CDR3 has 14 amino acids. Germline V gene lookup returns CDR1 SGHTA and CDR2 FQGNSA.

The chain has TRBV28 and TRBJ2-1, with 9 bases that match TRBD1. The CDR3 has 16 amino acids. In germline, CDR1 is MDHEN, CDR2 SYDVKM. The ends lost 4 bases at V and 4 bases at J; junction bases unmatched: 8. CDR3 sequence (DNA): TGTGCCAGCAGTTCGGACAGGGGCAAAACTTACAATGAGCAGTTCTTC. It translates to CASSSDRGKTYNEQFF.

This clonotype was detected a few times. The chain joins TRBV20-1 to TRBJ1-1; D uncertain. The germline CDR1 and CDR2 sequences are DFQATT and SNEGSKA (reference sequence). V was clipped by 7 bases and J by 8 bases, with 14 bases between them. The CDR3 is made up of 11 amino acids. DNA of the CDR3: TGCAGTGAAAAACCGGTTGGGGAAGCTTTCTTT. Protein sequence: CSEKPVGEAFF.

This clonotype was recorded only once. The rearrangement uses TRBV7-2 and TRBJ1-6; D unclear. CDR1 and CDR2 from the germline V gene are SGHTA and FQGNSA. V gave up 4 bases and J gave up 7 bases, with 14 bases separating them. This CDR3 is 15 amino acids long. CDR3 region: CASSYGPSRNSPLHF. DNA for the CDR3: TGTGCCAGCAGCTACGGGCCCTCGAGAAATTCACCCCTCCACTTT. Drawing the rest from reference TRBV7-2 and TRBJ1-6, the complete variable domain is GAGVSQSPSNKVTEKGKDVELRCDPISGHTALYWYRQSLGQGLEFLIYFQGNSAPDKSGLPSDRFSAERTGGSVSTLTIQRTQQEDSAVYLCASSYGPSRNSPLHFGNGTRLTVT.

V and J are TRBV6-2 or TRBV6-3 and TRBJ1-5, with D uncertain. Looked up from germline, CDR1 is MNHEY and CDR2 is SVGEGT. The CDR3 covers 13 residues. The V gene lost 5 bases and the J gene lost 4 bases, with 9 bases spanning the gap. This chain's CDR3 is CASSGDGNQPQHF. The CDR3 nucleotides read TGTGCCAGCAGTGGCGACGGGAATCAGCCCCAGCATTTT.

The table lists this clonotype with many counts. The chain combines TRBV6-2 or TRBV6-3 with TRBJ2-3, with D uncertain. Germline values: CDR1 MNHEY, CDR2 SVGEGT. The CDR3 consists of 14 residues. The V and J ends lost 2 bases and 7 bases respectively, with 13 bases between them. The chain's CDR3 is CASSYVTSPHTQYF. Written as DNA, the CDR3 is TGTGCCAGCAGTTACGTGACTTCACCTCATACGCAGTATTTT.

CDR3 sequence: CASSPAGQGLNTEAFF. DNA for the CDR3: TGTGCCAGCAGCCCTGCGGGACAAGGTTTGAACACTGAAGCTTTCTTT. This chain connects TRBV28 to TRBJ1-1, with TRBD1 as a possible D gene (6 bases). CDR3 length equals 16 residues. With 6 bases removed from V and 0 bases from J, the gap between germline ends came to 17 bases. CDR1 is MDHEN, CDR2 SYDVKM, per germline. The entire variable domain, with the rest obtained from reference TRBV28 and TRBJ1-1, is as follows: DVKVTQSSRYLVKRTGEKVFLECVQDMDHENMFWYRQDPGLGLRLIYFSYDVKMKEKGDIPEGYSVSREKKERFSLILESASTNQTSMYLCASSPAGQGLNTEAFFGQGTRLTVV.

This clonotype has just a few counts. This rearrangement joins TRBV20-1 to TRBJ1-5; D gene ambiguous. Germline V gene lookup returns CDR1 DFQATT and CDR2 SNEGSKA (reference sequence). This CDR3 is 15 amino acids long. Trimming cost V 3 bases and J 3 bases, with 15 bases left between them. The DNA of the CDR3 is TGCAGTGCTAGTTTCACAGCCTATGACAATCAGCCCCAGCATTTT. Translating gives CSASFTAYDNQPQHF.

This clonotype was seen only a few times. This chain links TRBV2 with TRBJ1-5; tentative D call: TRBD1 (6 bases). CDR1 is SNHLY and CDR2 is FYNNEI in the germline V gene. The CDR3 runs to 15 residues. V was cut by 3 bases and J by 2 bases, with 11 bases left in between. CDR3 region: CASSEQGQGNQPQHF. The CDR3 nucleotides are TGTGCCAGCAGTGAGCAGGGGCAGGGCAATCAGCCCCAGCATTTT.

J is TRBJ1-3 and V is TRBV7-2, with 8 positions matching TRBD1. CDR3 length equals 14 residues. V lost 5 bases, J lost 11 bases, and 11 bases stayed unmatched. CDR1 and CDR2 from the germline V gene are SGHTA and FQGNSA. The CDR3 DNA sequence: TGTGCCAGCAGCCCTGGACAGGGCGGTCGCTCCATATATTTT. Its protein is CASSPGQGGRSIYF.

The chain carries TRBV12-3 or TRBV12-4 and TRBJ2-2, with 12 bases fitting TRBD2. The CDR3 spans 17 residues. With 5 bases clipped from V and 0 bases from J, the junction kept 4 bases outside the gene matches. The CDR3 DNA reads as TGTGCCAGCAGTCCGACTAGCGGGAGAGCGAACACCGGGGAGCTGTTTTTT. Its protein product is CASSPTSGRANTGELFF.

The chain recombines TRBV4-3 with TRBJ1-2; no firm D call. The germline V gene has CDR1 LGHNA and CDR2 YSLEER. V lost 1 base to trimming and J lost 2 bases, with 11 bases between them. The CDR3 sequence is 15 residues long. The CDR3 sequence: CASSQVLGLNYGYTF. The CDR3 DNA reads as TGCGCCAGCAGCCAAGTTCTCGGACTGAACTATGGCTACACCTTC.

The chain carries TRBV28 and TRBJ1-1; no reliable D call. CDR1 and CDR2 from the germline V gene are MDHEN and SYDVKM. This CDR3 has 13 amino acids. The V and J ends lost 6 bases and 2 bases respectively, with 10 bases between them. The CDR3 loop is CASRKQINTEAFF. The CDR3 region has the DNA TGTGCCAGCAGGAAACAGATCAACACTGAAGCTTTCTTT.

The CDR3 region is CASSRRTGRISYEQYF. Written as DNA, the CDR3 is TGTGCCAGCAGCCGCCGGACAGGACGTATCTCCTACGAGCAGTACTTC. The chain couples TRBV6-5 to TRBJ2-7; 7 bases match TRBD1. Germline V CDR1 and CDR2: MNHEY, SVGAGI. The CDR3 has 16 amino acids. Trimming removed 6 bases from V and 0 bases from J; junction bases left unmatched: 11.

Many counts were recorded for this clonotype. V gene TRBV7-2 combines with J gene TRBJ2-1; 7 nucleotides agree with TRBD2. CDR1 is SGHTA, CDR2 FQGNSA, per germline. V shed 1 base and J 4 bases; nucleotides not matched to a gene: 10. The CDR3 length is 17 residues. Here the CDR3 reads CASSLVSSGSFYNEQFF. CDR3 bases: TGTGCCAGCAGCTTAGTATCTAGCGGATCCTTTTACAATGAGCAGTTCTTC.

The chain has TRBV14 and TRBJ2-2; 8 positions agree with TRBD2. Germline V gives CDR1 SGHDN, CDR2 FVKESK. J gave up 3 bases and V 10 bases, and 13 bases lay outside the gene matches. The CDR3 is 16 amino acids. The DNA of the CDR3 is TGTGCCACCCCCCCTAAGGGGCGGGGGGACACCGGGGAGCTGTTTTTT. It translates to CATPPKGRGDTGELFF. The whole variable domain, remainder taken from reference TRBV14 and TRBJ2-2, is EAGVTQFPSHSVIEKGQTVTLRCDPISGHDNLYWYRRVMGKEIKFLLHFVKESKQDESGMPNNRFLAERTGGTYSTLKVQPAELEDSGVYFCATPPKGRGDTGELFFGEGSRLTVL.

This clonotype appeared a few times. A clone one base away is much larger, so this may be a read error. The chain uses TRBV9 and TRBJ1-1; no clear D gene. The CDR3 has 12 residues. V was shortened by 4 bases and J by 1 base, with 5 bases between the two germline ends. Germline-derived CDR1 and CDR2 are SGDLS and YYNGEE. The DNA of the CDR3 is TGTGCCAGCAGCCCCAAGAACACTGAAGCTTTCTTT. Protein sequence: CASSPKNTEAFF.

This clonotype was found many times. The chain couples TRBV7-2 to TRBJ2-7; D is uncertain. V dropped 5 bases and J dropped 4 bases, with 3 bases sitting between them. Per germline, CDR1 SGHTA and CDR2 FQGNSA. The CDR3 sequence is 10 residues long. The CDR3 spells CASSEYEQYF. CDR3 bases: TGTGCCAGCAGCGAATACGAGCAGTACTTC.

This clonotype was picked up a small number of times. This sequence joins TRBV30 and TRBJ2-7; 8 bases are shared with TRBD1. J was trimmed by 4 bases and V by 1 base; bases with no gene match: 6. Germline-derived CDR1 and CDR2 are GTSNPN and SVGIG (reference sequence). The CDR3 runs to 14 residues. CDR3 sequence reads: CAWSGGQGPYEQYF. In DNA, the CDR3 is TGTGCCTGGAGTGGAGGACAGGGTCCGTACGAGCAGTACTTC.

This clonotype was counted at least ten times. The genes are TRBV7-8 and TRBJ1-2; a weak D match, TRBD1 (6 bases). CDR3 length: 15 residues. The germline gives CDR1 SGHVS, CDR2 FQNEAQ. V was pared by 1 base and J by 4 bases, with 13 bases between. CDR3 sequence (DNA): TGTGCCAGCAGCTTAGAACAGGGTTTTAGCTATGGCTACACCTTC. Translation gives CASSLEQGFSYGYTF.

The gene calls are TRBV20-1 and TRBJ2-3; TRBD2 is a possible D gene (6 bases). Germline V gene lookup returns CDR1 DFQATT and CDR2 SNEGSKA (reference sequence). V lost 0 bases and J lost 2, with 18 bases in between. The CDR3 consists of 17 residues. CDR3 residues: CSARDSRRVLHTDTQYF. For the CDR3, the DNA is TGCAGTGCTAGAGATAGTAGGAGGGTTCTGCACACAGATACGCAGTATTTT.